Listed below are T cell receptor beta chains from one sample, sequenced in a study of blood T cell repertoires in COVID-19. Using immunoSEQ multiplex PCR, the repertoire was profiled, and TCRdb retains in-frame clones only, with some absent. Of 85,000 to 110,000 clones listed, about four fifths were seen once; the top ten hold around 13%. Material: peripheral blood. Receptors originate from a human donor in a cohort sampled during active COVID-19. Both conserved end residues are part of each CDR3. Each record gives: V gene, D gene, clone size, J gene, CDR3 protein, CDR3 DNA. D genes are given only for firm matches. Clone size is given for some rows only: seen once, a few or many times, or a class if the clone is expanded.

>TRBV6-5|TRBD1|-|TRBJ1-2
CASLNRDRGPYGYTF
TGTGCCAGCCTTAATCGGGACAGGGGCCCGTATGGCTACACCTTC
>TRBV5-4|-|once|TRBJ2-5
CASSLALQETQYF
TGTGCCAGCAGCTTGGCCCTCCAAGAGACCCAGTACTTC
>TRBV9|-|-|TRBJ2-1
CASSGDNEQFF
TGTGCCAGCAGCGGAGACAATGAGCAGTTCTTC
>TRBV30|-|-|TRBJ1-2
CAWTGGGYGYTF
TGTGCCTGGACGGGGGGGGGCTATGGCTACACCTTC
>TRBV4-2|-|-|TRBJ1-6
CASSQEGARNSPLHF
TGTGCCAGCAGCCAAGAGGGGGCGAGAAATTCACCCCTCCACTTT
>TRBV7-9|TRBD2|few|TRBJ2-1
CASSLPLRLAGGRNEQFF
TGTGCCAGCAGCTTACCTCTTCGACTAGCGGGGGGACGCAATGAGCAGTTCTTC
>TRBV14|-|-|TRBJ1-1
CASSPLEEGAMNTEAFF
TGTGCCAGCAGCCCTCTTGAGGAGGGAGCCATGAACACTGAAGCTTTCTTT
>TRBV27|-|-|TRBJ2-5
CASRFLGVGGETQYF
TGTGCCAGCAGGTTCCTAGGGGTGGGTGGGGAGACCCAGTACTTC
>TRBV4-3|TRBD1|-|TRBJ1-4
CASSLESGTVNEKLFF
TGCGCCAGCAGCCTTGAATCCGGGACAGTTAATGAAAAACTGTTTTTT
>TRBV20-1|-|-|TRBJ1-1
CSASTHSGGTEAFF
TGCAGTGCTAGTACTCATTCGGGGGGCACTGAAGCTTTCTTT
>TRBV7-3|TRBD2|-|TRBJ2-1
CASSFDAGGLYNEQFF
TGTGCCAGCAGCTTTGATGCGGGGGGGCTTTACAATGAGCAGTTCTTC
>TRBV6-5|-|few|TRBJ1-4
CASSALTEGVEKLFF
TGTGCCAGCAGCGCGTTGACAGAGGGGGTTGAAAAACTGTTTTTT
>TRBV10-3|TRBD1|-|TRBJ1-1
CATKTGGIMNTEAFF
TGTGCCACCAAGACAGGGGGCATCATGAACACTGAAGCTTTCTTT
>TRBV19|TRBD1|-|TRBJ1-1
CASSTQGLNTEAFF
TGTGCCAGTAGTACACAGGGGTTGAACACTGAAGCTTTCTTT
>TRBV5-1|-|-|TRBJ1-1
CASSLRSLGAGTEAFF
TGCGCCAGCAGCCTTAGGTCCCTGGGAGCGGGCACTGAAGCTTTCTTT
>TRBV9|-|-|TRBJ1-1
CASSVHGNTEAFF
TGTGCCAGCAGCGTACACGGGAACACTGAAGCTTTCTTT
>TRBV29-1|TRBD1|once|TRBJ2-5
CSARSGTAQETQYF
TGCAGCGCCAGAAGTGGGACAGCCCAAGAGACCCAGTACTTC
>TRBV3-1/TRBV3-2|-|-|TRBJ1-2
CASSQAQGTGGYTF
TGTGCCAGCAGCCAAGCTCAGGGCACAGGGGGCTACACCTTC
>TRBV12-3/TRBV12-4|-|once|TRBJ2-2
CASPEAGELFF
TGTGCCAGCCCTGAGGCCGGGGAGCTGTTTTTT
>TRBV15|-|once|TRBJ1-1
CATSRGADTEAFF
TGTGCCACCAGCAGAGGGGCAGACACTGAAGCTTTCTTT
>TRBV5-1|TRBD1|-|TRBJ1-2
CASSSSGTGVSGYTF
TGCGCCAGCAGCTCATCCGGGACAGGGGTTTCTGGCTACACCTTC
>TRBV19|TRBD2|-|TRBJ2-5
CASSIDGLAGVGKETQYF
TGTGCCAGTAGTATAGATGGGCTAGCGGGGGTGGGTAAGGAGACCCAGTACTTC
>TRBV6-5|-|once|TRBJ1-2
CASSQGEGGYGYTF
TGTGCCAGCAGCCAAGGGGAGGGTGGCTATGGCTACACCTTC
>TRBV5-1|-|-|TRBJ2-3
CASSLDRITDTQYF
TGCGCCAGCAGCTTGGACAGGATCACAGATACGCAGTATTTT
>TRBV10-3|TRBD2|-|TRBJ2-7
CAISAPSLSGEPSGEQYF
TGTGCCATCAGTGCCCCATCCCTTAGCGGGGAGCCCTCGGGAGAGCAGTACTTC
>TRBV7-9|-|-|TRBJ1-1
CASSHRTEDTEAFF
TGTGCCAGCAGCCACAGGACAGAGGACACTGAAGCTTTCTTT
>TRBV7-9|-|once|TRBJ1-5
CASSIRRDQPQHF
TGTGCCAGCAGCATCAGGCGGGATCAGCCCCAGCATTTT
>TRBV7-3|-|-|TRBJ1-4
CASSFRRAVREKLFF
TGTGCCAGCAGCTTTCGCAGGGCGGTGCGGGAAAAACTGTTTTTT
>TRBV10-3|TRBD1|-|TRBJ1-2
CAISGGTGGGYTF
TGTGCCATCAGTGGAGGGACAGGGGGAGGCTACACCTTC
>TRBV11-3|TRBD2|-|TRBJ2-1
CASSERTSGEQFF
TGTGCCAGCAGCGAGCGGACTAGCGGTGAGCAGTTCTTC
>TRBV2|TRBD2|-|TRBJ2-3
CASIGTSGAVDTQYF
TGTGCCAGCATAGGGACTAGCGGGGCCGTCGATACGCAGTATTTT
>TRBV18|-|once|TRBJ1-2
CASSRDEVNYGYTF
TGTGCCAGCTCACGCGATGAGGTGAACTATGGCTACACCTTC
>TRBV30|TRBD1|-|TRBJ2-5
CAWSAGGSNKETQYF
TGTGCCTGGAGCGCAGGGGGCTCAAACAAAGAGACCCAGTACTTC
>TRBV5-1|-|-|TRBJ2-6
CASSLLQDSGANVLTF
TGCGCCAGCAGCTTGTTGCAGGACTCTGGGGCCAACGTCCTGACTTTC
>TRBV27|-|-|TRBJ2-3
CASSLGNGADTQYF
TGTGCCAGCAGTTTGGGCAACGGGGCAGATACGCAGTATTTT
>TRBV11-1|TRBD1|-|TRBJ2-1
CASSLGADRVFNEQFF
TGTGCCAGCAGCTTAGGAGCGGACAGGGTGTTCAATGAGCAGTTCTTC
>TRBV12-3/TRBV12-4|-|-|TRBJ1-1
CASSLAGVVEAFF
TGTGCCAGCAGTTTAGCAGGGGTGGTGGAAGCTTTCTTT
>TRBV5-4|TRBD2|-|TRBJ2-3
CASSLGSPLAGATDTQYF
TGTGCCAGCAGCTTGGGGTCCCCACTAGCGGGGGCCACAGATACGCAGTATTTT
>TRBV5-1|TRBD1|-|TRBJ1-2
CASSYGGQSNHGYTF
TGCGCCAGCAGCTACGGGGGACAGTCGAATCATGGCTACACCTTC
>TRBV28|-|few|TRBJ1-5
CATRPGGGLNQPQHF
TGTGCCACCCGACCGGGTGGGGGCCTCAATCAGCCCCAGCATTTT
>TRBV5-1|-|once|TRBJ1-1
CASSFTGLGNTEAFF
TGCGCCAGCAGCTTCACAGGGCTGGGGAACACTGAAGCTTTCTTT
>TRBV11-3|-|-|TRBJ2-7
CASSLVQAGQPYEQYF
TGTGCCAGCAGCTTAGTCCAGGCTGGACAGCCCTACGAGCAGTACTTC
>TRBV4-3|-|-|TRBJ2-5
CASSQDFGGQETQYF
TGCGCCAGCAGCCAAGATTTCGGGGGACAAGAGACCCAGTACTTC
>TRBV14|TRBD2|-|TRBJ2-2
CASSARRGASGTGELFF
TGTGCCAGCAGCGCAAGGCGGGGGGCTAGCGGCACCGGGGAGCTGTTTTTT
>TRBV11-2|-|once|TRBJ1-1
CASSFTRGGTEAFF
TGTGCCAGCAGCTTTACTAGGGGGGGGACTGAAGCTTTCTTT
>TRBV27|-|-|TRBJ2-7
CASTDRAGATYEQYF
TGTGCCAGCACGGACCGCGCGGGGGCCACCTACGAGCAGTACTTC
>TRBV12-3/TRBV12-4|-|-|TRBJ2-7
CASSPFGFHEQYF
TGTGCCAGCAGTCCGTTTGGCTTCCACGAGCAGTACTTC
>TRBV7-6|-|few|TRBJ1-2
CASSLGAGENYGYTF
TGTGCCAGCAGCTTAGGGGCAGGGGAAAACTATGGCTACACCTTC
>TRBV6-5|-|-|TRBJ1-3
CASSLGGAAGNTIYF
TGTGCCAGCAGTTTGGGGGGAGCAGCAGGAAACACCATATATTTT
>TRBV5-1|-|-|TRBJ1-1
CASSFGGMNTEAFF
TGCGCCAGCAGCTTTGGAGGTATGAACACTGAAGCTTTCTTT
>TRBV12-3/TRBV12-4|-|-|TRBJ1-6
CASSLQFNSPLHF
TGTGCCAGCAGTTTGCAGTTTAATTCACCCCTCCACTTT
>TRBV6-4|TRBD2|-|TRBJ2-2
CASSDLAGGTGELFF
TGTGCCAGCAGCGACCTAGCGGGGGGTACCGGGGAGCTGTTTTTT
>TRBV6-4|-|-|TRBJ1-4
CARTLPGGETKSNEKLFF
TGTGCCAGAACCCTGCCCGGGGGAGAAACCAAGTCTAATGAAAAACTGTTTTTT